Shown below are 18 T cell receptor beta chains from a single sample sequenced in a study of vaccination and CD4 T cells after COVID-19. TCRdb reprocessed the PCR reads with MiXCR, giving one entry per CDR3 protein. This repertoire shows 15,000 to 20,000 distinct CDR3 sequences, approximately 60% found once; its top ten account for around 1.1%. The sequencing here drew on CD4+ T cells from blood, taken after SARS-CoV-2 vaccination. The receptors stem from a human donor who had recovered from COVID-19.

This clonotype was observed a few times. The chain couples TRBV27 to TRBJ1-1; D not certain. V lost 4 bases, J lost 6 bases, and 12 bases lay in between. This CDR3 is 13 amino acids long. Germline CDR1 is MNHEY and CDR2 is SMNVEV (reference sequence). For the CDR3, the DNA is TGTGCCAGCAGTTCTACCCCAACGGCTGAAGCTTTCTTT. It is translated as CASSSTPTAEAFF.

The rearrangement uses TRBV7-6 and TRBJ2-5; TRBD1 is a possible D gene (5 bases). V shed 8 bases and J shed 4 bases, with 17 bases lying between them. Germline-derived CDR1 and CDR2 are SGHVS and FNYEAQ. CDR3 length: 14 residues. The CDR3 DNA sequence: TGTGCCAGCTCCCTAAATCGACAGAGAGAGACCCAGTACTTC. As protein: CASSLNRQRETQYF.

In DNA, the CDR3 is TGTGCCAGCAGTTTGTGGGACAGGGGACCCGGGGCCAACGTCCTGACTTTC. Its protein product is CASSLWDRGPGANVLTF. The J gene is TRBJ2-6, the V gene TRBV28; 10 nucleotides agree with TRBD1. The CDR3 covers 17 residues. Looked up from germline, CDR1 is MDHEN and CDR2 is SYDVKM. Unmatched junction bases numbered 6, after V lost 3 bases and J lost 4 bases. Variable domain in full (rest from reference TRBV28 and TRBJ2-6): DVKVTQSSRYLVKRTGEKVFLECVQDMDHENMFWYRQDPGLGLRLIYFSYDVKMKEKGDIPEGYSVSREKKERFSLILESASTNQTSMYLCASSLWDRGPGANVLTFGAGSRLTVL.

This rearrangement joins TRBV27 to TRBJ2-2; TRBD2 matches 8 bases. V shed 4 bases, J shed 6 bases, and the junction held 13 bases outside the gene matches. The CDR3 consists of 17 residues. Germline lookup yields CDR1 MNHEY and CDR2 SMNVEV (reference sequence). CDR3 residues: CASSSLLTGRASGELFF. The CDR3 region has the DNA TGTGCCAGCAGTTCTCTCCTCACCGGGAGGGCCTCCGGGGAGCTGTTTTTT.

V usage is TRBV7-9 and J usage is TRBJ2-7; 8 bases align to TRBD1. Per germline, CDR1 SEHNR and CDR2 FQNEAQ (reference sequence). The CDR3 extends over 15 amino acids. J gave up 0 bases and V 5 bases, and 6 bases lay outside the gene matches. In DNA form, the CDR3 reads TGTGCCAGCAGCCCGGACAGGGTGTACTCCTACGAGCAGTACTTC. It is translated as CASSPDRVYSYEQYF.

J is TRBJ1-1 and V is TRBV4-3; 7 bases align to TRBD1. After removal of 4 bases from V and 2 bases from J, the junction contained 7 bases not matched to a gene. Germline values: CDR1 LGHNA, CDR2 YSLEER. This CDR3 has 15 residues. The CDR3 is CASSRSTGTNTEAFF. The CDR3 DNA is TGCGCCAGCAGCCGATCGACAGGGACAAACACTGAAGCTTTCTTT.

V and J are TRBV10-3 and TRBJ1-5, with 11 bases aligning to TRBD1. The CDR3 contains 17 residues. The J segment lost 4 bases and the V segment lost 1 base, leaving 6 bases of the junction unmatched. Germline V lookup: CDR1 ENHRY, CDR2 SYGVKD. The chain's CDR3 is CAISEFPGTGGNQPQHF. In DNA, the CDR3 is TGTGCCATCAGTGAGTTCCCCGGGACAGGGGGAAATCAGCCCCAGCATTTT.

The chain uses TRBV30 and TRBJ1-5, with D hard to call. This CDR3 comprises 12 residues. The germline V and J ends were trimmed by 5 bases and 3 bases, with 8 bases remaining between them. Germline-derived CDR1 and CDR2 are GTSNPN and SVGIG (reference sequence). The CDR3, as DNA: TGTGCCTGGGGGCAGAACAATCAGCCCCAGCATTTT. Its protein is CAWGQNNQPQHF.

This clonotype was counted a few times. The chain uses TRBV6-1 and TRBJ1-1; no definite D call. V was trimmed by 0 bases and J by 1 base, leaving 6 bases between them. Germline V CDR1 and CDR2: MNHNS, SASEGT. This CDR3 is built from 14 residues. CDR3 region: CASSEAAGNTEAFF. DNA for the CDR3: TGTGCCAGCAGTGAAGCTGCGGGGAACACTGAAGCTTTCTTT.

This clonotype was detected only a few times. The chain combines TRBV20-1 with TRBJ1-1; D remains ambiguous. Germline CDR1 is DFQATT and CDR2 is SNEGSKA (reference sequence). V was clipped by 0 bases and J by 3 bases, with 11 bases between them. CDR3 length: 14 amino acids. In nucleotides, the CDR3 is TGCAGTGCTAGAGAAGAGCCTCCGGACACTGAAGCTTTCTTT. The encoded protein is CSAREEPPDTEAFF.

This rearrangement joins TRBV5-1 to TRBJ2-2, with 14 bases that match TRBD2. Germline CDR1 and CDR2: SGHRS and YFSETQ. The CDR3 length is 21 residues. With V trimmed by 3 bases and J by 5 bases, 18 bases remained unmatched. DNA of the CDR3: TGCGCCAGCAGCTATCCTGAGACTAGCGGGAGGGCCGGAGGTTATACCGGGGAGCTGTTTTTT. Its translation is CASSYPETSGRAGGYTGELFF.

This clonotype was detected only once. The V and J genes are TRBV19 and TRBJ2-6; D could derive from TRBD1 or TRBD2 (6 bases each). The CDR3 length is 15 residues. The germline V gene has CDR1 LNHDA and CDR2 SQIVND (reference sequence). Trimming left V 1 base short and J 4 bases short, with 8 bases between. The DNA of the CDR3 is TGTGCCAGTAGTATAGCGGGGGCCGGGGCCAACGTCCTGACTTTC. It encodes CASSIAGAGANVLTF.

This chain connects TRBV29-1 to TRBJ1-2, with D unresolved. CDR1 is SQVTM, CDR2 ANQGSEA, per germline. V was pared by 4 bases and J by 8 bases, with 26 bases between. This CDR3 comprises 16 residues. Here the CDR3 reads CSVAILGSFKPMGYTF. In DNA, the CDR3 is TGCAGCGTTGCGATTCTAGGCAGCTTCAAACCTATGGGCTACACCTTC.

This clonotype has a handful of counts. The chain joins TRBV27 to TRBJ2-5; D not resolved. The CDR3 is made up of 15 amino acids. V shed 6 bases and J shed 4 bases, with 18 bases lying between them. Germline V gene lookup returns CDR1 MNHEY and CDR2 SMNVEV (reference sequence). CDR3 in amino acids: CASSPDRELGETQYF. The CDR3 nucleotides read TGTGCCAGCAGCCCCGATCGTGAGCTCGGAGAGACCCAGTACTTC.

The chain is built from TRBV6-2 or TRBV6-3 and TRBJ1-1; D possibly corresponds to TRBD1 (5 bases). The length of the CDR3 is 13 residues. V lost 7 bases and J lost 5, with 14 bases in between. Germline loops: CDR1 MNHEY, CDR2 SVGEGT. As DNA, the CDR3 is TGTGCCAGCATCATCGCGGGGGGGACTGAAGCTTTCTTT. It yields the protein CASIIAGGTEAFF.

The chain links TRBV10-2 to TRBJ2-3, with 8 positions matching TRBD2. V lost 8 bases, J lost 5 bases, and 9 bases stayed unmatched. The CDR3 is 14 residues long. Germline-derived CDR1 and CDR2 are WSHSY and SAAADI. The CDR3 DNA sequence: TGCGCCAGCGGCCCGACGGGAGGGAGAGATACGCAGTATTTT. This codes for CASGPTGGRDTQYF.

This chain uses TRBV7-3 with TRBJ2-3; maybe TRBD2 (6 bases). V was pared by 6 bases and J by 4 bases, with 14 bases between. CDR3 length: 14 amino acids. Germline V CDR1 and CDR2: SGHTA, FQGTGA. DNA for the CDR3: TGTGCCAGCAGGCTTGGGGGAGGAGCAGATACGCAGTATTTT. Protein: CASRLGGGADTQYF.

The CDR3 here is CASSDGVAGLNEQFF. CDR3 DNA sequence: TGTGCCAGCAGTGATGGAGTAGCGGGATTAAATGAGCAGTTCTTC. This rearrangement joins TRBV6-1 to TRBJ2-1; 8 bases map to TRBD2. With V trimmed by 3 bases and J by 7 bases, 8 bases remained unmatched. Germline V gives CDR1 MNHNS, CDR2 SASEGT. The CDR3 is made up of 15 amino acids.